This T cell receptor (beta chain) was sequenced during a study of spatial heterogeneity in lung cancer. Study-level background: Detected sequences consistently included more beta-chain ones than alpha-chain ones.

The time point is: sample taken at primary tumor resection. From tumor, nontumor lung or frozen PBMC, whole RNA was taken unsorted for sequencing. A total of roughly 72 untreated early-stage non-small cell lung cancer patients served as donors. In this sample, this clonotype turned up once. This CDR3 contains 20 residues. The V gene end was trimmed by 4 bases and the J gene end by 1 base; junction bases not matched to a gene: 16. Germline V lookup: CDR1 LGHDT, CDR2 YNNKEL (reference sequence). In TCRdb, the 5' RACE reads were re-called with MiXCR into one record per CDR3 protein. Of approximately 2,200 distinct CDR3 sequences listed, roughly a sixth were seen once; the top ten hold 50% to 60%.

The chain is built from TRBV3-1 and TRBJ2-3, with 11 bases matching TRBD2. The material sequenced was PBMCs, taken at surgery. This receptor was taken from a male donor with early-stage non-small cell lung cancer. The CDR3: CASSRTLPSGGPGGTDTQYF. CDR3 DNA sequence: TGTGCCAGCAGCCGAACCCTCCCTAGCGGGGGGCCCGGGGGCACAGATACGCAGTATTTT.